The clone carrying this T cell receptor (beta chain) was recorded at least ten times. Antigen unknown. The sample belongs to a study of T cells in Graves' hyperthyroidism and ophthalmopathy. From RNA transcripts, TCR beta CDR3 regions were amplified. The study used the HTBI primer set for a first-round RT-PCR of the TCR CDR3. TCRdb re-derived calls from the multiplex PCR reads in MiXCR, one entry per CDR3 protein. In the table there are a few hundred thousand distinct CDR3 sequences, about half of which are singletons. Hyperthyroidism, newly diagnosed and lasting under 2 months, affected patients aged 18 to 65. V lost 4 bases and J lost 5, with 15 bases in between. The CDR3 has 14 residues. From germline, CDR1 is SEHNR and CDR2 FQNEAQ (reference sequence). Study-level points and caveats: Ophthalmopathy and stable hyperthyroidism were told apart by a 13 V-J model.

The chain couples TRBV7-9 to TRBJ2-7; weak D call: TRBD2 (5 bases). Sequencing was done on a sample of peripheral blood or thyroid tissue (not recorded which). This receptor was obtained from a woman between 18 and 29 years old with Graves' hyperthyroidism. The CDR3 protein is CASSSPKEVDEQYF. The CDR3 nucleotides are TGTGCCAGCAGCTCTCCGAAGGAGGTGGACGAGCAGTACTTC.